This TCR beta chain was identified in a study of blood T cell repertoires in COVID-19. The V gene's germline CDR1 is LGHNA and CDR2 YNFKEQ. V lost 4 bases to trimming and J lost 0 bases, with 9 bases between them. The CDR3 totals 15 residues. Produced via immunoSEQ multiplex PCR; TCRdb's table is partial and in-frame only. The profile shows 330,000 or so clones, roughly 89% of them singletons. The origin of this receptor is a woman aged 55-70 years with COVID-19, enrolled during active disease. The sequencing sample was made of peripheral blood. The chain recombines TRBV4-2 with TRBJ1-4; the D gene is possibly TRBD1 (5 bases). This chain's CDR3 is CASSRAGATNEKLFF. CDR3 nucleotides: TGTGCCAGCAGCCGTGCGGGGGCAACTAATGAAAAACTGTTTTTT.